Sequencing of this TCR beta chain was carried out in a study of blood T cells in healthy people across ages. Whole-study results and caveats: Across samples, TCR beta diversity tracked strongly with naive T cell percentage. Age brought a roughly linear fall in TCR beta diversity measured per million T cells.

This clonotype was seen only a few times. Its antigen is unidentified. The use of a sample-barcoded 5' primer and a J-beta primer mix characterized a second PCR of roughly 6 to 11 cycles. Each CDR3 protein is one row after TCRdb ran MiXCR on the 5' RACE reads. Of 730,000 or so distinct CDR3 sequences listed, 35% to 45% were seen once; the top ten hold 20% to 25%. The CDR3 loop spans 15 amino acids. V was pared by 8 bases and J by 4 bases, with 15 bases between. Germline assignment: CDR1 SGHNT and CDR2 YENEEA. No fewer than 5.5 micrograms of total RNA were isolated from every sample. The specimen was blood. The chain uses TRBV11-3 and TRBJ2-6, with D possibly being TRBD1 (6 bases). The source is a woman between 55 and 75 years old in good health. The CDR3 region is CASGDGGFGANVLTF. As DNA, the CDR3 is TGTGCCAGCGGGGATGGGGGCTTCGGGGCCAACGTCCTGACTTTC.